This TCR beta chain was identified during a study of technical replicates of blood from a handful of donors. The CDR3 contains 16 residues. Per germline, CDR1 SSHAT and CDR2 FNYEAQ (reference sequence). Worth noting for this clone: A junction end diverges from the germline sequence, so it may reflect a read error.

The protocol was immunoSEQ multiplex PCR, while the TCRdb copy is restricted to in-frame clones and leaves out a portion. Of 55,000 to 80,000 clones detected, 93% appear once; the ten largest clones hold 0.2% to 0.3%. This clonotype originated in a human donor in good health. Sample: T cells isolated from PBMCs. The chain carries TRBV7-7 and TRBJ2-3; D is perhaps TRBD1 (6 bases). The chain's CDR3 is CASSLGVLGAADTQYF. CDR3 nucleotides: TGTGCTAGCAGCTTAGGAGTTCTGGGGGCCGCAGATACGCAGTATTTT.